This T cell receptor beta chain was captured in a study of blood T cell repertoires in COVID-19. Study details: The United States, Italy and Spain provided the acute and convalescent COVID-19 samples. Sample material is recorded as cDNA or gDNA derived from T cells, B-cell-depleted T cells, or PBMCs.

The V gene's germline CDR1 is SGHRS and CDR2 YFSETQ. Losses at the gene ends were 3 bases for V and 6 bases for J; bases not matched to a gene: 18. CDR3 length: 18 amino acids. Study processing details: From reference gene primer amplification, estimates of nucleated cell counts were derived. The repertoire was sequenced with immunoSEQ multiplex PCR; TCRdb's copy has only in-frame clones and lacks some. Clonal size and the V and J genes are those of that table, whereas D and trimming came from the DNA. The sample has tens of thousands of clones, around 86% seen once. In Seattle, patients joined the study during active infection and were tracked longitudinally.

Sequenced material: peripheral blood. The clonotype was recovered from a man aged 35-49 years with COVID-19, enrolled during active disease. The chain recombines TRBV5-1 with TRBJ2-1; 7 bases map to TRBD1. In DNA form, the CDR3 reads TGCGCCAGCAGCTCGGGCCATTTGTCGGGACAGTGGGGCAATGAGCAGTTCTTC. Its protein product is CASSSGHLSGQWGNEQFF.